The 21 T cell receptor beta chains below were found in one sample sequenced in a study of identical twins. Via MiXCR, TCRdb re-called the 5' RACE reads, giving one row per CDR3 protein. Among 700,000 or so distinct CDR3 sequences listed, 21% were seen once. The data also belong to a second study, concerning T cells expressing NK-cell markers.

The sequencing sample was made of PBMCs. All receptors come from a woman aged 18-35 years in good health.

V and J are TRBV12-3 or TRBV12-4 and TRBJ1-1, with 9 bases identical to TRBD1. The CDR3 runs to 16 residues. The V gene end was trimmed by 3 bases and the J gene end by 7 bases; junction bases not matched to a gene: 12. The CDR3 DNA follows: TGTGCCAGCAGTTTGGGACAGGGAGGTTTAGGTGGTGAAGCTTTCTTT. Amino acid sequence: CASSLGQGGLGGEAFF.

This clonotype was detected only a few times. The rearrangement uses TRBV9 and TRBJ1-2; TRBD1 matches 9 bases. CDR1 is SGDLS, CDR2 YYNGEE, per germline. Losses at the gene ends were 3 bases for V and 9 bases for J; bases not matched to a gene: 15. This CDR3 comprises 16 residues. The CDR3 spells CASSAGTGTLKLSYTF. CDR3 sequence (DNA): TGTGCCAGCAGCGCGGGGACAGGGACTCTTAAGCTGAGCTACACCTTC.

This clonotype has a handful of counts. The chain has TRBV15 and TRBJ2-7; D ambiguous. The CDR3 has 13 residues. Trimming cost V 0 bases and J 2 bases, with 5 bases left between them. Germline V lookup: CDR1 LNHNV, CDR2 YYDKDF (reference sequence). This CDR3 is CATSRDNPYEQYF. DNA for the CDR3: TGTGCCACCAGCAGAGATAATCCCTACGAGCAGTACTTC. Full variable domain (outside the CDR3, taken from reference TRBV15 and TRBJ2-7): DAMVIQNPRYQVTQFGKPVTLSCSQTLNHNVMYWYQQKSSQAPKLLFHYYDKDFNNEADTPDNFQSRRPNTSFCFLDIRSPGLGDTAMYLCATSRDNPYEQYFGPGTRLTVT.

The sample holds a few counts of this clonotype. This chain joins TRBV9 and TRBJ2-1; TRBD2 matches 12 bases. The length of the CDR3 is 16 residues. J lost 6 bases, V lost 4 bases, and 8 bases had no gene match. Germline V gives CDR1 SGDLS, CDR2 YYNGEE. CDR3 nucleotide sequence: TGTGCCAGCAGCCCGACGACTAGCGGGGGCCCCAATGAGCAGTTCTTC. Protein: CASSPTTSGGPNEQFF.

The J gene is TRBJ2-3, the V gene TRBV10-3, with 15 bases that match TRBD2. The germline CDR1 and CDR2 sequences are ENHRY and SYGVKD. J gave up 3 bases and V 10 bases, and 2 bases lay outside the gene matches. The CDR3 has 14 residues. As DNA, the CDR3 is TGTGCCACAGGACTAGCGGGAGGGACAGATACGCAGTATTTT. This gives the protein CATGLAGGTDTQYF.

This clonotype was counted only a few times. CDR3 amino acids: CASSLAGRESDNEQFF. The CDR3 nucleotides are TGCGCCAGCAGCTTGGCGGGGCGGGAATCTGACAATGAGCAGTTCTTC. The chain couples TRBV5-1 to TRBJ2-1, with a possible D match to TRBD2 (6 bases). The germline gives CDR1 SGHRS, CDR2 YFSETQ. CDR3 length: 16 amino acids. Trimming took off 0 bases at V and 5 bases at J, with 15 bases between the two ends.

The CDR3 loop is CASRRTGTGGGNEQFF. CDR3 bases: TGTGCCAGCAGACGTACCGGGACAGGGGGCGGAAATGAGCAGTTCTTC. The J gene is TRBJ2-1, the V gene TRBV6-2 or TRBV6-3; 12 positions match TRBD1. The V segment lost 6 bases and the J segment 7 bases; nucleotides outside the gene matches: 10. This CDR3 has 16 amino acids. CDR1 and CDR2 from the germline V gene are MNHEY and SVGEGT.

The chain has TRBV7-7 and TRBJ2-1; a weak D match, TRBD2 (5 bases). Germline V gene sequence: CDR1 SSHAT, CDR2 FNYEAQ (reference sequence). The CDR3 has 15 amino acids. The V end was cut by 5 bases, the J end by 9 bases, with 20 bases between. The CDR3 nucleotides are TGTGCCAGCAGCCCGATAGGACTTATGACGGTTGAGCAGTTCTTC. Its translation: CASSPIGLMTVEQFF.

This clonotype occurred a few times. This chain joins TRBV29-1 and TRBJ2-2; D unclear. The CDR3 length is 12 residues. V was cut by 4 bases and J by 7 bases, with 10 bases left in between. CDR1 and CDR2 from the germline V gene are SQVTM and ANQGSEA. The CDR3 loop reads CSVGFVGGELFF. The CDR3 region has the DNA TGCAGCGTTGGGTTTGTAGGCGGGGAGCTGTTTTTT.

Only a few counts were recorded for this clonotype. V gene TRBV20-1 combines with J gene TRBJ2-7, with 9 positions matching TRBD2. V shed 1 base and J 1 base; nucleotides not matched to a gene: 11. This CDR3 is built from 17 residues. The V gene's germline CDR1 is DFQATT and CDR2 SNEGSKA (reference sequence). The CDR3 region has the DNA TGCAGTGCTAGAGCCTCCGGGACTAGCCAAATTTCCTACGAGCAGTACTTC. Its translation: CSARASGTSQISYEQYF.

This sequence joins TRBV7-2 and TRBJ1-5, with 9 nucleotides matching TRBD1. This CDR3 comprises 15 residues. V gave up 1 base and J gave up 7 bases; unmatched junction bases: 5. CDR1 is SGHTA, CDR2 FQGNSA, per germline. DNA for the CDR3: TGTGCCAGCAGCTTAGAAGGGACAGGGCGCCAGCCCCAGCATTTT. This codes for CASSLEGTGRQPQHF.

This clonotype was picked up a small number of times. The genes are TRBV20-1 and TRBJ2-1; D not certain. Trimming removed 0 bases at V and 15 bases at J, with 12 bases between. The germline CDR1 and CDR2 sequences are DFQATT and SNEGSKA (reference sequence). The CDR3 runs 11 residues. Here the CDR3 DNA reads TGCAGTGCTAGAGATACTGGCGGTGGGTTCTTC. This sequence encodes CSARDTGGGFF.

This clonotype was detected a few times. This sequence joins TRBV20-1 and TRBJ2-5; no reliable D call. The CDR3 is made up of 13 amino acids. Germline CDR1 and CDR2: DFQATT and SNEGSKA (reference sequence). Trimming left V 1 base short and J 3 bases short, with 9 bases between. In nucleotides, the CDR3 is TGCAGTGCTAGAGCGAGTAGGGAAGAGACCCAGTACTTC. Translating it yields CSARASREETQYF.

This clonotype was observed a few times. This sequence joins TRBV20-1 and TRBJ2-7; D gene ambiguous. CDR1 is DFQATT, CDR2 SNEGSKA, per germline (reference sequence). V lost 3 bases and J 2 bases, leaving 8 bases between the germline ends. The CDR3 has 12 amino acids. The CDR3 DNA is TGCAGTGCTAGCGTCCTAACCTACGAGCAGTACTTC. Amino acids: CSASVLTYEQYF.

The chain recombines TRBV20-1 with TRBJ2-5, with 9 bases matching TRBD2. Germline V gene sequence: CDR1 DFQATT, CDR2 SNEGSKA (reference sequence). The junction had 12 bases not matched to a gene; V was cut back by 2 bases and J by 5 bases. The length of the CDR3 is 16 residues. CDR3 protein: CSARKLAGFGTETQYF. The CDR3 DNA follows: TGCAGTGCTAGAAAACTAGCGGGCTTCGGGACGGAGACCCAGTACTTC.

The CDR3 loop reads CASSLTRLAADTGELFF. CDR3 in DNA: TGCGCCAGCAGCCTGACTAGACTAGCGGCAGACACCGGGGAGCTGTTTTTT. This chain connects TRBV10-1 to TRBJ2-2, with TRBD2 identical over 9 bases. CDR1 is WNHNN, CDR2 SYGVQD, per germline (reference sequence). The length of the CDR3 is 17 residues. The J segment lost 3 bases and the V segment lost 6 bases, leaving 11 bases of the junction unmatched.

The chain has TRBV29-1 and TRBJ1-5, with D unresolved. The CDR3 is 14 residues long. Germline V gene data show CDR1 as SQVTM and CDR2 as ANQGSEA. The chain's CDR3 is CSAKSHGINQPQHF. CDR3 sequence (DNA): TGCAGTGCAAAGTCACACGGTATCAATCAGCCCCAGCATTTT. Full variable domain (remainder filled in from reference TRBV29-1 and TRBJ1-5): SAVISQKPSRDICQRGTSLTIQCQVDSQVTMMFWYRQQPGQSLTLIATANQGSEATYESGFVIDKFPISRPNLTFSTLTVSNMSPEDSSIYLCSAKSHGINQPQHFGDGTRLSIL.

This clonotype occurred a few times. The chain is built from TRBV13 and TRBJ2-7; the D gene is possibly TRBD1 (5 bases). V lost 5 bases and J lost 2, with 13 bases in between. CDR3 length equals 14 residues. Looked up from germline, CDR1 is PRHDT and CDR2 is FYEKMQ (reference sequence). The CDR3 region is CASSQGDSTYEQYF. CDR3 DNA: TGTGCCAGCAGCCAAGGAGACAGTACCTACGAGCAGTACTTC.

The chain carries TRBV20-1 and TRBJ2-1; possible D gene TRBD2, 5 bases. CDR3 length equals 15 residues. With 4 bases removed from V and 0 bases from J, the gap between germline ends came to 13 bases. The germline V gene has CDR1 DFQATT and CDR2 SNEGSKA (reference sequence). The CDR3 here is CSANPGLGSYNEQFF. As DNA, the CDR3 is TGCAGTGCTAATCCGGGATTAGGCTCCTACAATGAGCAGTTCTTC.

The gene calls are TRBV29-1 and TRBJ2-1, with D perhaps matching TRBD1 (6 bases). The CDR3 contains 10 residues. Looked up from germline, CDR1 is SQVTM and CDR2 is ANQGSEA. V was clipped by 6 bases and J by 13 bases, with 13 bases between them. DNA of the CDR3: TGCAGCGTGGGGACACTCCATCAGTTCTTC. Translating gives CSVGTLHQFF.

The chain has TRBV20-1 and TRBJ2-7; TRBD2 matches 10 bases. The CDR3 has 17 residues. Germline CDR1 DFQATT, CDR2 SNEGSKA (reference sequence). Losses at the gene ends were 1 base for V and 0 bases for J; bases not matched to a gene: 9. The CDR3 region has the DNA TGCAGTGCTAGAGCCCAGGGGGGACTAGCGAACTCCTACGAGCAGTACTTC. This encodes CSARAQGGLANSYEQYF.